The table lists the clone carrying this TCR gamma chain with many counts. Its target is unknown. The TCRdb record carries a much larger clone's protein, which differs from this DNA's translation at residue 3; a read error is the likely cause, and the protein listed here is the DNA translation. Each sorted gammadelta sample had TRG and TRD chains sequenced. TCRdb reprocessed the multiplex PCR reads through CATT. The sample includes roughly 27,000 gamma-chain clones, 3% of them seen just once. This sample was taken from a study of γδ T cells in repeated Plasmodium falciparum infection. Gammadelta T cells were flow-sorted from PBMC into Vgamma9/Vdelta2+ and Vdelta2-negative populations for bulk analysis. This CDR3 is built from 9 residues. Germline assignment: CDR1 GITISATS and CDR2 ISYDGTV (reference sequence). V shed 11 bases and J 12 bases; nucleotides not matched to a gene: 10. Study findings and constraints: Vdelta2-negative gammadelta repertoires, largely Vdelta1+, seemingly showed infection-driven waves of new clonal selection. The Malian cohort came from a small rural village of predominantly one ethnic group.

The TCR was taken from a pool of human donors (malaria-infected and uninfected, not separated). V usage is TRGV9 and J usage is TRGJ1 or TRGJ2. The J gene comes from matching the DNA to germline here; TCRdb lacks it. Material for sequencing was gamma-delta T cells from blood. CDR3 region: CASYSRKLF. The CDR3 DNA reads as TGTGCCTCGTATTCCCGGAAACTCTTT.